This TCR beta chain was identified during a study of blood T cell repertoires in COVID-19. Across the study: Researchers got acute and convalescent COVID-19 samples from the United States, Italy and Spain.

Enrollment of patients from Seattle took place during active infection, with longitudinal follow-up. As originally analysed: Estimated nucleated cell counts came from reference gene primer amplification. Assay used: immunoSEQ multiplex PCR; TCRdb lists only in-frame clones, some missing. V and J calls plus clone size are reproduced from that table; the DNA served to infer D and trimming. Among about 270,000 clones, about nine tenths were seen once, and the ten largest hold approximately 12%. The source is a woman aged 30 to 39 with COVID-19, enrolled during active disease. Sample: peripheral blood.

CDR3 residues: CASSQTVSSLAGSSYEQYF. CDR3 coding DNA: TGCGCCAGCAGTCAGACTGTTTCCTCCCTGGCGGGAAGCTCCTACGAGCAGTACTTC. V gene TRBV23-1 combines with J gene TRBJ2-7, with D maybe TRBD2 (6 bases). Being an ORF, TRBV23-1 has a function that is uncertain. The V end lost 3 bases, the J end lost 0 bases, and 24 bases lay between the germline ends. The CDR3 is 19 residues long.